The entry below describes one T cell receptor beta chain. TCRdb's table, derived via immunoSEQ multiplex PCR, lists solely in-frame clones and lacks some. The sample holds fewer than 150,000 clones, 88% seen once. The sample comes from a study of T cell responses to AZD1222 COVID-19 vaccine. Looked up from germline, CDR1 is MNHEY and CDR2 is SVGAGI. The CDR3 has 16 amino acids. The V gene end was trimmed by 2 bases and the J gene end by 6 bases; junction bases not matched to a gene: 8. The origin of this receptor is an adult who received the AZD1222 COVID-19 vaccine. The specimen was peripheral blood, collected 28 days after the second AZD1222 dose. The V call is TRBV6-5, the J call TRBJ2-1; TRBD1 agrees at 9 bases. The CDR3 coding sequence is TGTGCCAGCAGTTACCCGACAGGGGGGGATGCCAATGAGCAGTTCTTC. It encodes CASSYPTGGDANEQFF.